This T cell receptor (beta chain) was recovered during a study of neoadjuvant anti-PD-1 for oral cavity cancer. This clone was counted between two and nine times. The antigen is unknown. These oral cavity squamous cell carcinomas were HPV-negative and locally advanced. TCRdb's table, derived via immunoSEQ multiplex PCR, lists solely in-frame clones and lacks some. The sample consists of more than 9,500 clones, more than 55% of them appearing once. The CDR3 length is 13 residues. The V end was cut by 2 bases, the J end by 0 bases, with 2 bases between. Germline V gene data show CDR1 as MNHEY and CDR2 as SVGAGI. Notes on the study in general: Each response group had just three patients in TCR analyses.

This sample comprised tumor tissue, obtained before nivolumab (anti-PD-1) treatment. The TCR originated in a person aged 35 to 85 with oral cavity squamous cell carcinoma. The chain is built from TRBV6-5 and TRBJ2-1; no reliable D call. The CDR3: CASSYDSYNEQFF. The DNA for the CDR3 is TGTGCCAGCAGTTACGACTCCTACAATGAGCAGTTCTTC.